This T cell receptor (beta chain) emerged from a study of blood T cell repertoires in COVID-19. Looking at the study overall: Specimens from acute and convalescent COVID-19 originated in the United States, Italy and Spain.

In the study's own analysis: From reference gene primer amplification, estimates of nucleated cell counts were derived. Here immunoSEQ multiplex PCR was the method, and the copy in TCRdb shows in-frame clones only, minus some. The V and J calls and clone size come from that table; D and trimming were worked out from the DNA. The sample consists of 150,000 to 200,000 clones, 80% to 95% of them appearing once. The V segment lost 6 bases and the J segment 1 base; nucleotides outside the gene matches: 2. This CDR3 has 13 amino acids. The chain recombines TRBV12-3 or TRBV12-4 with TRBJ1-1; 7 bases map to TRBD1. Sequenced: peripheral blood. This TCR was recovered from a woman aged 55 to 70 with COVID-19, enrolled during active disease. In nucleotides, the CDR3 is TGTGCCAGCAGGGGACAGTGGAACACTGAAGCTTTCTTT. Translation gives CASRGQWNTEAFF.